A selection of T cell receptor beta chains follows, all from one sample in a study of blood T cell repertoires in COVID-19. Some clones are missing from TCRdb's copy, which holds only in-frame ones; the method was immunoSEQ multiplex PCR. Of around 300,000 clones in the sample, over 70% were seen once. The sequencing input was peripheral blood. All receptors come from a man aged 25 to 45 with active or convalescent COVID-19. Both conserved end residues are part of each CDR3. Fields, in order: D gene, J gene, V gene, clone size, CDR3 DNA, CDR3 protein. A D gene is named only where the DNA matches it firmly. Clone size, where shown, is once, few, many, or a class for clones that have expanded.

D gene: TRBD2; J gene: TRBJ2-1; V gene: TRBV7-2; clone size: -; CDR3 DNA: TGTGCCAGCAGCTTAGAGTCAGCTAGCGGACTCAATGAGCAGTTCTTC; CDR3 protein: CASSLESASGLNEQFF
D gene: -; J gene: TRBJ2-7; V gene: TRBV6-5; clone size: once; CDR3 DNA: TGTGCCAGCAGGGACCCCGGGGGTTCCTACGAGCAGTACTTC; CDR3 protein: CASRDPGGSYEQYF
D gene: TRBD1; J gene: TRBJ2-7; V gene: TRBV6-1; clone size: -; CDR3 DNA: TGTGCCAGCAGTGAAAGGCGACAGGGTACCTACGAGCAGTACTTC; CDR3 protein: CASSERRQGTYEQYF
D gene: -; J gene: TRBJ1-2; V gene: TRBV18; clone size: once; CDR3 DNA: TGTGCCAGCTCACATGAGACAGCTGACTATGGCTACACCTTC; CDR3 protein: CASSHETADYGYTF
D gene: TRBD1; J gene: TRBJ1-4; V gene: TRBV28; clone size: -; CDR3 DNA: TGTGCCAGCAGTCCAACAGGGGCCCGAAATGAAAAACTGTTTTTT; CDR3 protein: CASSPTGARNEKLFF
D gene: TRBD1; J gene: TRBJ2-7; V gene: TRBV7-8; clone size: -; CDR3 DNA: TGTGCCAGCAGCTCGGACGGGACAGGATTGGGCTACGAGCAGTACTTC; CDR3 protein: CASSSDGTGLGYEQYF
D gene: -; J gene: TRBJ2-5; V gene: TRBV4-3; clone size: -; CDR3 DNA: TGCGCCAGCAGCCAAACACCCCTTGACAGGCTCTCAGAGACCCAGTACTTC; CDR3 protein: CASSQTPLDRLSETQYF
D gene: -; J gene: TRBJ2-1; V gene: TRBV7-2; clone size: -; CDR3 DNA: TGTGCCAGCAGCTTAGAGGCGGGAAATGAGCAGTTCTTC; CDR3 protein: CASSLEAGNEQFF
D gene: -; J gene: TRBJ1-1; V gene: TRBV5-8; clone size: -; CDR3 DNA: TGTGCCAGCAGCTCCCACAGGATCGGCACTGAAGCTTTCTTT; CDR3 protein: CASSSHRIGTEAFF
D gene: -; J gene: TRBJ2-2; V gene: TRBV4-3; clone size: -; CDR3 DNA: TGCGCCAGCAGCCAAGATTACAGGAACACCGGGGAGCTGTTTTTT; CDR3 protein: CASSQDYRNTGELFF
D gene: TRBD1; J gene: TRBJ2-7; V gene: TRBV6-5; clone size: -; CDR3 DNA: TGTGCCAGCAGTACCCGGACAGGGGGACTGAGGGAGCAGTACTTC; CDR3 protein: CASSTRTGGLREQYF
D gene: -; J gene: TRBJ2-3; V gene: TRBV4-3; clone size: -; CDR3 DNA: TGCGCCAGCAGCCAAGCCTGGGGAGGAGATACGCAGTATTTT; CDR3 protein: CASSQAWGGDTQYF
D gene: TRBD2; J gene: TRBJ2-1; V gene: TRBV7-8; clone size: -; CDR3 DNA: TGTGCCAGCAGCTTAGAAGCGGGGGGGCCGAATGAGCAGTTCTTC; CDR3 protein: CASSLEAGGPNEQFF
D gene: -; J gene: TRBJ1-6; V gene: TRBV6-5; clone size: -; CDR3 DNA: TGTGCCAGCAGCCTGGACAGTAATTCACCCCTCCACTTT; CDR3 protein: CASSLDSNSPLHF
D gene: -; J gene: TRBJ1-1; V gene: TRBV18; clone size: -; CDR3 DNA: TGTGCCAGCTCACCCCAGGGAAACACTGAAGCTTTCTTT; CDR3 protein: CASSPQGNTEAFF
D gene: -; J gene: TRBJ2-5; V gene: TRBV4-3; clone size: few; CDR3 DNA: TGCGCCAGCAGCCAAGGGGATGCGGGGGCAGAGACCCAGTACTTC; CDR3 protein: CASSQGDAGAETQYF
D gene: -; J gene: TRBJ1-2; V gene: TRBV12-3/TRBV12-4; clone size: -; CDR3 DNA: TGTGCCAGCACCCCAGGAGGGGTAAGTGGCTACACCTTC; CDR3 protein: CASTPGGVSGYTF
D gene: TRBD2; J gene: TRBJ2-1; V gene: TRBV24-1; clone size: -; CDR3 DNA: TGTGCCACCGGCAGCGGGAGGGAGTACAATGAGCAGTTCTTC; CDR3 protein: CATGSGREYNEQFF
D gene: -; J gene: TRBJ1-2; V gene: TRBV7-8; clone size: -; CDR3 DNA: TGTGCCAGCAGCTTAGGGGCAGGGGAGATCAGCTATGGCTACACCTTC; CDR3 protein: CASSLGAGEISYGYTF
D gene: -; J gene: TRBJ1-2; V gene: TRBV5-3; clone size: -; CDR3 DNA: TGTGCCAGAAGCCCATGGACAGATGGCTACACCTTC; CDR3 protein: CARSPWTDGYTF
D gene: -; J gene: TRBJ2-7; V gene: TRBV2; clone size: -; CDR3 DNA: TGTGCCAGCAGAGCGGCATCCTACGAGCAGTACTTC; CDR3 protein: CASRAASYEQYF